The TCR beta chain under discussion was sequenced for a study of blood T cell repertoires in COVID-19. The CDR3 consists of 15 residues. Trimming removed 2 bases from V and 0 bases from J, with 8 bases in between. Germline V lookup: CDR1 MNHEY, CDR2 SVGAGI. TCRdb's table, derived via immunoSEQ multiplex PCR, lists solely in-frame clones and lacks some. The table includes about 300,000 clones, about 90% detected once. Sequencing was done on a sample of peripheral blood. The chain carries TRBV6-5 and TRBJ1-3; no clear D gene. The sequence was collected from a young man with active or convalescent COVID-19. The CDR3 loop reads CASSYGPSSGNTIYF. CDR3 nucleotide sequence: TGTGCCAGCAGTTACGGGCCAAGCTCTGGAAACACCATATATTTT.